These 15 T cell receptor beta chains came from one sample sequenced in a study of T cells after yellow fever vaccination (dated 2019 in TCRdb). Library preparation was by 5' RACE. These reads were obtained on an Illumina NovaSeq 6000. The public reads were quality trimmed at Q25 with fastp and then assembled into clones with MiXCR by TCRdb, keeping productive beta chains. Records with the same CDR3 protein are collapsed into one entry carrying the most frequent genes and DNA. In this sample the table shows 250,000 to 300,000 distinct CDR3 sequences, roughly 5.6% of which occur a single time. Clones ranked in the top ten supply more than 3% of the sample. The label giving this sample's treatment or condition can be read as: live attenuated yellow fever vaccine strain. The source was CD4+ T cells sorted from PBMCs, collected on the day of the yellow fever booster vaccination. The receptors here all came from a man younger than 35 who received the YFV17D yellow fever vaccine.

This clonotype was counted ten times or more. The chain has TRBV28 and TRBJ2-4; D ambiguous. The CDR3 is made up of 16 amino acids. CDR1 MDHEN and CDR2 SYDVKM come from the germline V gene. The V end was cut by 3 bases, the J end by 7 bases, with 19 bases between. The CDR3 DNA reads TGTGCCAGCAGTTTTAGGAGTTTTGGTGCGGCGAACATTCAGTACTTC. This gives the protein CASSFRSFGAANIQYF.

This clonotype was seen at least ten times. The chain links TRBV9 to TRBJ1-3, with D hard to call. V was trimmed by 2 bases and J by 2 bases, leaving 17 bases between them. In germline, CDR1 is SGDLS, CDR2 YYNGEE. CDR3 size: 17 residues. The CDR3 nucleotides read TGTGCCAGCAGCGTGTCTTCGGTTGGGCAGACTGGAAACACCATATATTTT. Encoded protein: CASSVSSVGQTGNTIYF.

The rearrangement links TRBV7-2 to TRBJ2-7; D is uncertain. Germline V gives CDR1 SGHTA, CDR2 FQGNSA. V gave up 2 bases and J gave up 4 bases, with 9 bases separating them. This CDR3 region has 13 residues. CDR3 amino acids: CASSLPAGYEQYF. Written as DNA, the CDR3 is TGTGCCAGCAGCTTACCGGCAGGATACGAGCAGTACTTC.

This clonotype was observed many times. The chain joins TRBV5-1 to TRBJ2-5; unclear D gene. CDR3 size: 12 residues. The V gene's germline CDR1 is SGHRS and CDR2 YFSETQ. The V end was cut by 1 base, the J end by 3 bases, with 4 bases between. The CDR3 DNA sequence: TGCGCCAGCAGCTTGTTAGAAGAGACCCAGTACTTC. Residues: CASSLLEETQYF. Full variable domain (missing parts from reference TRBV5-1 and TRBJ2-5): KAGVTQTPRYLIKTRGQQVTLSCSPISGHRSVSWYQQTPGQGLQFLFEYFSETQRNKGNFPGRFSGRQFSNSRSEMNVSTLELGDSALYLCASSLLEETQYFGPGTRLLVL.

This clonotype came up many times. V and J are TRBV4-2 and TRBJ2-7, with D perhaps matching TRBD1 (5 bases). From germline, CDR1 is LGHNA and CDR2 YNFKEQ. V lost 0 bases, J lost 6 bases, and 12 bases lay in between. This CDR3 is 14 amino acids long. DNA for the CDR3: TGTGCCAGCAGCCAAGAGGGGCGGAATGGCGAGCAGTACTTC. Translation: CASSQEGRNGEQYF.

This clonotype was seen ten or more times. This chain links TRBV12-3 or TRBV12-4 with TRBJ1-1; D remains ambiguous. The germline V and J ends were trimmed by 1 base and 6 bases, with 15 bases remaining between them. The CDR3 length is 15 residues. CDR3 region: CASSLEQGVRSEAFF. As DNA, the CDR3 is TGTGCCAGCAGTTTAGAGCAAGGTGTTAGGTCTGAAGCTTTCTTT.

V is TRBV5-1 and J is TRBJ1-5; no definite D call. V lost 4 bases to trimming and J lost 2 bases, with 10 bases between them. The CDR3 contains 14 residues. The germline V gene has CDR1 SGHRS and CDR2 YFSETQ. CDR3 loop: CASSPTPGNQPQHF. DNA of the CDR3: TGCGCCAGCAGCCCCACCCCGGGCAATCAGCCCCAGCATTTT.

The sample holds many counts of this clonotype. The chain recombines TRBV7-9 with TRBJ1-1; D is unresolved. Germline values: CDR1 SEHNR, CDR2 FQNEAQ (reference sequence). The CDR3 loop spans 12 amino acids. V was shortened by 1 base and J by 7 bases, with 7 bases between the two germline ends. Here the CDR3 DNA reads TGTGCCAGCAGCTTAGTGTCGGTTGAAGCTTTCTTT. It is translated as CASSLVSVEAFF.

The gene calls are TRBV12-3 or TRBV12-4 and TRBJ2-7, with D perhaps TRBD2 (5 bases). Deletions cut 5 bases from V and 6 bases from J, with 20 bases between. The CDR3 has 15 amino acids. CDR3 sequence: CASSPPTWPEGEQYF. CDR3 sequence (DNA): TGTGCCAGCAGTCCGCCGACGTGGCCCGAGGGCGAGCAGTACTTC.

As DNA, the CDR3 is TGTGCCACCTCCGACAGGGAAATCTATGGCTACACCTTC. This codes for CATSDREIYGYTF. The chain carries TRBV6-2 or TRBV6-3 and TRBJ1-2, with 7 bases fitting TRBD1. Unmatched junction bases numbered 9, after V lost 10 bases and J lost 4 bases. The CDR3 spans 13 residues. The germline V gene encodes CDR1 MNHEY and CDR2 SVGEGT.

This clonotype has a handful of counts. The chain is built from TRBV6-5 and TRBJ1-6; D might be TRBD1 (5 bases). CDR3 size: 17 residues. Trimming stripped 0 bases from V and 0 bases from J, with 9 bases between. CDR1 is MNHEY, CDR2 SVGAGI, per germline. This CDR3 is CASSYSAGSSYNSPLHF. Written as DNA, the CDR3 is TGTGCCAGCAGTTACTCTGCAGGGAGCTCCTATAATTCACCCCTCCACTTT.

This clonotype was recorded a few times. The chain has TRBV12-3 or TRBV12-4 and TRBJ2-1; D possibly matches TRBD1 or TRBD2 (5 bases each). There are 17 residues in the CDR3. V gave up 6 bases and J gave up 5 bases, with 23 bases separating them. The CDR3 DNA follows: TGTGCCAGCAGCCCACCCCCCGGGACCTCGATCCACAATGAGCAGTTCTTC. This codes for CASSPPPGTSIHNEQFF.

The V gene is TRBV10-1, the J gene TRBJ1-5; D is undetermined. The CDR3 has 12 residues. V was pared by 2 bases and J by 3 bases, with 2 bases between. Germline V gene sequence: CDR1 WNHNN, CDR2 SYGVQD (reference sequence). The DNA of the CDR3 is TGCGCCAGCAGTGAGCACAATCAGCCCCAGCATTTT. Residues: CASSEHNQPQHF.

The J gene is TRBJ2-5, the V gene TRBV15; TRBD2 matches at 8 bases. The CDR3 covers 16 residues. With 1 base clipped from V and 2 bases from J, the junction kept 6 bases outside the gene matches. The germline V gene encodes CDR1 LNHNV and CDR2 YYDKDF (reference sequence). The DNA of the CDR3 is TGTGCCACCAGCAGAGGGGTAGCGGGGCTTCAAGAGACCCAGTACTTC. Encoded protein: CATSRGVAGLQETQYF.

This clonotype was seen a handful of times. This chain uses TRBV6-1 with TRBJ2-2; no reliable D call. Germline CDR1 is MNHNS and CDR2 is SASEGT. CDR3 length equals 15 residues. V was pared by 5 bases and J by 5 bases, with 15 bases between. The CDR3 DNA reads TGTGCCAGCAGTTTTGGGTGGGAAGTTACCGGGGAGCTGTTTTTT. This codes for CASSFGWEVTGELFF.